The sequence of this T cell receptor beta chain was determined in a study of beta chain features in type 1 diabetes (dated by TCRdb to the late 2010s). About the investigation overall: No differences in mean age, gender distribution, total cell number or subset yield were found between patients and healthy donors. A total of some 110 million sorted cells were examined across all samples, and the number of cells per subset was strongly correlated with RNA yield. In the study, recently diagnosed type 1 diabetes patients and matched healthy donors were compared on the TCRB repertoires of their sorted circulating CD4+ T cell subsets. Regulatory and stem cell-like memory subsets were obtained from only 8 patients and about 8 healthy donors, while naive and central memory subsets were obtained from all 30 or so donors. The full study reports these points: HLA sub-analyses involved small numbers of individuals, so any influence of HLA type on TCRB rearrangement remained unresolved. In all four CD4+ subsets, TCRB CDR3 length was moderately but significantly shorter in type 1 diabetes patients. Naive, central memory and regulatory TCRB repertoires appeared more similar among patients than among healthy donors. PCR might favor shorter templates, but patient and control samples were amplified and corrected together, so any skew would affect both groups equally. Sequencing cDNA rather than genomic DNA could over-represent highly expressing activated cells, although activation and CD3 levels did not differ between groups. Fewer insertions and more nucleotide deletions at VDJ recombination sites were observed in patients with type 1 diabetes, implying thymic rearrangement abnormalities.

In regard to this clone: The specificity of this receptor is unknown. There are no base qualities to consult, and no much larger clone falls within one base.

The High Capacity cDNA Reverse Transcription Kit was used to reverse transcribe all of the isolated RNA, meaning that expressed TCRB transcripts were what got sequenced. Deep immunoSEQ sequencing was applied to naive, central memory and regulatory T cell samples, giving an average of around 4 million total reads per sample. Sorted cells were lysed in RLT buffer and RNA was extracted with DNase-treated RNeasy Micro or Mini kits, depending on cell number. To prevent cross-contamination, each cell subset was processed individually, whereas patient and healthy donor samples were processed jointly. The immunoSEQ multiplex PCR was used to amplify TCRB sequences from cDNA, generating 87-bp fragments that spanned the CDR3 region. Amplicons were sequenced on the Illumina HiSeq platform. Turning to the authors' computational methods: PCR bias was corrected computationally using synthetic template baselines, and reads within Hamming distance 2 were collapsed, with unmergeable singletons discarded. By aligning reads against IMGT, V, D and J genes, CDR3 length, and insertions or deletions at six rearrangement sites were assigned. Within each subset, clonotype counts were normalized to sorted cell number, after which true diversity and Gini coefficients were computed with the tcR R package. Repertoire sharing was quantified using the overlap coefficient calculated on TCRB nucleotide sequences. Drawn from immuneACCESS, this table holds only the in-frame rearrangements with V and J called that TCRdb kept. Clones are partly lost; checked studies trace under half to an unresolved V gene and leave the rest unexplained. That table supplies the V and J calls and clone size; D and trimming were determined from the DNA. The sample contains 250,000 to 350,000 clones, less than 15% of them found a single time. Clones ranked in the top ten supply approximately 6.7% of the sample.

Each donor gave one peripheral blood draw, averaging around 0.11 L, which was collected into heparinised tubes. A BD FACSAria II and a panel including CD45RO, CCR7, CD25, CD127, CD95 and CD27 were used to sort naive, central memory, regulatory and stem cell-like memory CD4+ T cells. All sorted populations exceeded 95% purity. Right away, PBMCs were isolated by Lymphoprep density gradient centrifugation and were stained directly, with no culture step. So that batch effects would be minimized, each experiment stained and sorted samples in pairs, pairing one healthy donor with one patient. The CDR3 holds 11 amino acids from the cysteine to the phenylalanine. CDR3 DNA is the only sequence kept; it has 33 bases, read in frame from the first base. The germline V gene gives CDR1 as SGHVS and CDR2 as FQNEAQ. V gives up 5 bases and J gives up 9 bases, and the segment between their germline ends measures 10 bases.

The sequence joins TRBV7-8 to TRBJ2-5, with an unclear D gene assignment. This receptor was identified in a man aged 25-40 years in good health. Sequencing input: central memory CD4+ T cells from blood. CDR3 sequence: CASSPGPSQYF. The nucleotide sequence is given as TGTGCCAGCAGCCCAGGTCCCTCCCAGTACTTC.